Following are 16 T cell receptor beta chains from one sample sequenced in a study of control samples from healthy donors and cancer patients. Profiling relied on immunoSEQ multiplex PCR, and the TCRdb table lists in-frame clones only, not all of them. The table lists over 100,000 clones, over 80% of them singletons. Sequenced: blood. Every receptor here comes from a woman in her forties or fifties in good health.

The chain employs TRBV5-4 and TRBJ2-7; 8 nucleotides align to TRBD1. Looked up from germline, CDR1 is SGHNT and CDR2 is YYREEE (reference sequence). V shed 0 bases and J 3 bases; nucleotides not matched to a gene: 5. This CDR3 spans 15 amino acids. The CDR3 spells CASSLGTGIDYEQYF. Here the CDR3 DNA reads TGTGCCAGCAGCTTGGGGACAGGGATTGACTACGAGCAGTACTTC.

CDR3 in DNA: TGTGCCATCAGTGAGTTCACAGATACGCAGTATTTT. Amino acid sequence: CAISEFTDTQYF. This chain connects TRBV10-3 to TRBJ2-3; D is ambiguous. V dropped 1 base and J dropped 2 bases, with 1 base sitting between them. Germline V CDR1 and CDR2: ENHRY, SYGVKD. CDR3 length: 12 amino acids.

CDR3 in DNA: TGTGCCAGTAGTAGAAACAATCAGCCCCAGCATTTT. Amino acid sequence: CASSRNNQPQHF. The chain recombines TRBV19 with TRBJ1-5; D is ambiguous. CDR3 length: 12 residues. V lost 4 bases and J lost 3, with 4 bases in between. Looked up from germline, CDR1 is LNHDA and CDR2 is SQIVND (reference sequence).

V usage is TRBV3-1 (or the pseudogene TRBV3-2) and J usage is TRBJ2-6; possible D gene TRBD1, 6 bases. Deletions cut 4 bases from V and 0 bases from J, with 10 bases between. The CDR3 has 16 amino acids. Germline V lookup: CDR1 LGHDT, CDR2 YNNKEL (reference sequence). DNA of the CDR3: TGTGCCAGCAGCCGAAGGGGGTCCTCTGGGGCCAACGTCCTGACTTTC. It encodes CASSRRGSSGANVLTF.

The chain links TRBV5-4 to TRBJ1-1; possible D gene TRBD1, 5 bases. The CDR3 is made up of 14 amino acids. Trimming left V 5 bases short and J 6 bases short, with 17 bases between. Germline-derived CDR1 and CDR2 are SGHNT and YYREEE (reference sequence). In DNA, the CDR3 is TGTGCCAGCAGGCCCGCCAGGGTTGGGGCTGAAGCTTTCTTT. Its protein is CASRPARVGAEAFF.

The chain uses TRBV29-1 and TRBJ2-7; maybe TRBD1 (6 bases). Trimming left V 4 bases short and J 2 bases short, with 18 bases between. Germline loops: CDR1 SQVTM, CDR2 ANQGSEA. This CDR3 is 15 amino acids long. The CDR3 DNA follows: TGCAGCGTTGGACTGATGGACAGCCCAGCCTACGAGCAGTACTTC. It encodes CSVGLMDSPAYEQYF.

The chain combines TRBV30 with TRBJ1-1; perhaps TRBD1 as D (6 bases). Deletions cut 0 bases from V and 8 bases from J, with 7 bases between. Germline V gives CDR1 GTSNPN, CDR2 SVGIG (reference sequence). The CDR3 is made up of 11 amino acids. The CDR3 is CAWSVGTEAFF. The CDR3 nucleotides read TGTGCCTGGAGTGTAGGGACAGAAGCTTTCTTT. Combining the CDR3 with reference TRBV30 and TRBJ1-1 gives the whole variable domain SQTIHQWPATLVQPVGSPLSLECTVEGTSNPNLYWYRQAAGRGLQLLFYSVGIGQISSEVPQNLSASRPQDRQFILSSKKLLLSDSGFYLCAWSVGTEAFFGQGTRLTVV.

V is TRBV5-1 and J is TRBJ2-1; 9 bases are shared with TRBD1. Germline V gene lookup returns CDR1 SGHRS and CDR2 YFSETQ. This CDR3 has 15 residues. Losses at the gene ends were 5 bases for V and 2 bases for J; bases not matched to a gene: 5. The CDR3 loop is CASSSDRGTYNEQFF. The CDR3 DNA reads as TGCGCCAGCAGTTCAGACAGGGGGACCTACAATGAGCAGTTCTTC.

This chain joins TRBV10-3 and TRBJ1-3; TRBD1 matches at 8 bases. The CDR3 runs to 16 residues. V gave up 3 bases and J gave up 0 bases; unmatched junction bases: 4. CDR1 ENHRY and CDR2 SYGVKD come from the germline V gene. This chain's CDR3 is CAISDPDRDSGNTIYF. DNA for the CDR3: TGTGCCATCAGTGATCCGGACAGGGACTCTGGAAACACCATATATTTT.

The rearrangement joins TRBV5-1 to TRBJ2-2; D is unresolved. V lost 1 base to trimming and J lost 1 base, with 8 bases between them. This CDR3 region has 15 residues. Germline-derived CDR1 and CDR2 are SGHRS and YFSETQ. The CDR3 spells CASSLKFGNTGELFF. CDR3 DNA sequence: TGCGCCAGCAGCTTGAAGTTCGGGAACACCGGGGAGCTGTTTTTT.

V is TRBV19 and J is TRBJ1-2; perhaps TRBD1 as D (5 bases). V was shortened by 7 bases and J by 7 bases, with 22 bases between the two germline ends. Germline V lookup: CDR1 LNHDA, CDR2 SQIVND (reference sequence). This CDR3 spans 15 amino acids. CDR3 nucleotides: TGTGCCAGTAATCCAGGGTACTCGGATTTGCGTGGCTACACCTTC. Its translation: CASNPGYSDLRGYTF. Looking up the rest from reference TRBV19 and TRBJ1-2 gives the full variable domain: DGGITQSPKYLFRKEGQNVTLSCEQNLNHDAMYWYRQDPGQGLRLIYYSQIVNDFQKGDIAEGYSVSREKKESFPLTVTSAQKNPTAFYLCASNPGYSDLRGYTFGSGTRLTVV.

This clone was picked up many times. The V gene is TRBV18, the J gene TRBJ2-7; 9 bases line up with TRBD1. The V segment lost 3 bases and the J segment 5 bases; nucleotides outside the gene matches: 11. Germline V gives CDR1 KGHSH, CDR2 LQKENI. CDR3 size: 16 residues. CDR3 coding DNA: TGTGCCAGCTCACCTTCCCCCGGGACAGGGAGCCACGAGCAGTACTTC. Translating it yields CASSPSPGTGSHEQYF.

The V and J genes are TRBV19 and TRBJ1-5; a weak D match, TRBD1 (5 bases). CDR1 and CDR2 (germline): LNHDA, SQIVND (reference sequence). Trimming took 5 bases from V and 4 from J, leaving 9 bases between them. This CDR3 contains 13 residues. CDR3 in amino acids: CASSGAGNQPQHF. The CDR3 region has the DNA TGTGCCAGTAGTGGGGCAGGGAATCAGCCCCAGCATTTT.

V usage is TRBV28 and J usage is TRBJ2-7, with TRBD2 matching 10 bases. Germline loops: CDR1 MDHEN, CDR2 SYDVKM. This CDR3 is 16 amino acids long. With V trimmed by 3 bases and J by 2 bases, 7 bases remained unmatched. The CDR3 here is CASSFPSGRAPYEQYF. The CDR3 DNA follows: TGTGCCAGCAGTTTCCCCAGCGGGAGGGCCCCCTACGAGCAGTACTTC.

In DNA form, the CDR3 reads TGTGCCAGCAGAACCCAGGGGTTTTGGAATCAGCCCCAGCATTTT. Translated: CASRTQGFWNQPQHF. V and J are TRBV28 and TRBJ1-5, with a weak D call TRBD1 (6 bases). V lost 6 bases and J lost 4, with 16 bases in between. CDR1 MDHEN and CDR2 SYDVKM come from the germline V gene. CDR3 size: 15 residues. The variable domain in full, with the rest retrieved from reference TRBV28 and TRBJ1-5, is DVKVTQSSRYLVKRTGEKVFLECVQDMDHENMFWYRQDPGLGLRLIYFSYDVKMKEKGDIPEGYSVSREKKERFSLILESASTNQTSMYLCASRTQGFWNQPQHFGDGTRLSIL.

The genes are TRBV6-5 and TRBJ1-2, with no clear D. The V gene's germline CDR1 is MNHEY and CDR2 SVGAGI. The germline V and J ends were trimmed by 0 bases and 4 bases, with 9 bases remaining between them. The CDR3 loop spans 14 amino acids. The CDR3 DNA is TGTGCCAGCAGTTACTCTACCCAGAGCTATGGCTACACCTTC. This encodes CASSYSTQSYGYTF.